This section outlines one T cell receptor (beta chain) sequence together with its context. How the authors handled the data: Researchers report that nucleated cell counts were estimated from reference gene primer amplification. Some clones are missing from TCRdb's copy, which holds only in-frame ones; the method was immunoSEQ multiplex PCR. The V and J calls and clone size are taken from that table; D and trimming were inferred from the DNA. The repertoire holds about 70,000 clones, roughly 84% seen once, with approximately 11% in the top ten. The entry originates in a study of blood T cell repertoires in COVID-19. Study overall: Researchers got acute and convalescent COVID-19 samples from the United States, Italy and Spain.

The receptor's source is a woman aged 18-29 years with acute or convalescent COVID-19. The source material was peripheral blood.

The CDR3 sequence is CASSPIGTVTDTQYF. Here the CDR3 DNA reads TGTGCCAGCAGTCCTATAGGGACAGTCACAGATACGCAGTATTTT. The rearrangement links TRBV28 to TRBJ2-3, with TRBD1 matching 7 bases. The CDR3 spans 15 residues. Germline V lookup: CDR1 MDHEN, CDR2 SYDVKM. V gave up 5 bases and J gave up 2 bases; unmatched junction bases: 7.